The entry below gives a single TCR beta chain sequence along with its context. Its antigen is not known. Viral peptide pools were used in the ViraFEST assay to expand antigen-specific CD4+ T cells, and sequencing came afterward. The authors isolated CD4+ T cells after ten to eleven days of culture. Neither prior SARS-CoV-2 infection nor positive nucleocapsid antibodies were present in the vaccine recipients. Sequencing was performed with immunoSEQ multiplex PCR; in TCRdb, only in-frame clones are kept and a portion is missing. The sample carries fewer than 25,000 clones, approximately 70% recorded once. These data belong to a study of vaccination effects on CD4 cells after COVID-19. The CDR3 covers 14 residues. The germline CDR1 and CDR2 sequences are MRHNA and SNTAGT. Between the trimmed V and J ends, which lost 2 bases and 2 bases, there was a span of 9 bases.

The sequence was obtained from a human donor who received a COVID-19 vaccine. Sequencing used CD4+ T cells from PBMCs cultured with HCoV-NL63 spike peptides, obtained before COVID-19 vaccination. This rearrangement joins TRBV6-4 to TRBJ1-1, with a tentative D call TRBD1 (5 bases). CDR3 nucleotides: TGTGCCAGCAGTGACACCGACAGAAACACTGAAGCTTTCTTT. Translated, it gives CASSDTDRNTEAFF.